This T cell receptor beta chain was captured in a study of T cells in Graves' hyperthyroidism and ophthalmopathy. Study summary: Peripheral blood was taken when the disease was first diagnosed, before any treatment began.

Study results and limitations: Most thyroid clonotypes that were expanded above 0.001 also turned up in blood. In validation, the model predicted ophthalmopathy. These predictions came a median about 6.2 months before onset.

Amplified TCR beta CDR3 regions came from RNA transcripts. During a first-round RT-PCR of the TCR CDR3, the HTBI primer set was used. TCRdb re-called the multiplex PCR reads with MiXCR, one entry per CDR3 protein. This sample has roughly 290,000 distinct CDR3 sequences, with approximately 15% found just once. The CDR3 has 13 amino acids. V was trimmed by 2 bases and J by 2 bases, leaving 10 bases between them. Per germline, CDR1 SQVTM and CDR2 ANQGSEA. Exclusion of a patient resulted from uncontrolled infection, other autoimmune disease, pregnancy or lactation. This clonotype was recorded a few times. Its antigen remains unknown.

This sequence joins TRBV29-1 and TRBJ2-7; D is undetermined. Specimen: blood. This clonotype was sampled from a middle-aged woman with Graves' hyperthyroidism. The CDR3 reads CSVEKVSTYEQYF. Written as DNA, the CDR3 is TGCAGCGTTGAAAAGGTTTCTACCTACGAGCAGTACTTC.